This TCR beta chain was documented in a study of T cells expressing NK-cell markers. For the study at large: Sorted T-cell subsets CD3+CD56+NKG2C+, CD3+CD56+NKG2C- and CD3+CD56-NKG2C+ were TCR beta-sequenced.

The study, taken as a whole, reports: A range of roughly 1.0-8% of CD8+ T cells consisted of dominant NKG2C+ clonotypes in 5 to 7 donors. The leading position in the CD3+CD56-NKG2C+ fraction of four donors also went to these clonotypes.

As concerns this clonotype: What it binds is not known.

After re-calling the 5' RACE reads, TCRdb lists one entry per CDR3 protein, DNA absent. The sample has about 550,000 distinct CDR3 sequences. The CDR3 consists of 16 residues. Germline V gene data show CDR1 as MNHEY and CDR2 as SVGEGT. Sequencing used blood T cells: a sorted CD56 or NKG2C T cell subset, CD4+ or CD8+ T cells, or bulk PBMC T cells (not recorded which). The chain uses TRBV6-2 or TRBV6-3 and TRBJ2-7; TCRdb designates TRBD2, a call that cannot be tested without DNA. This clonotype originated in a young man in good health. The CDR3 here is CASIGLAGPSVSEQYF.